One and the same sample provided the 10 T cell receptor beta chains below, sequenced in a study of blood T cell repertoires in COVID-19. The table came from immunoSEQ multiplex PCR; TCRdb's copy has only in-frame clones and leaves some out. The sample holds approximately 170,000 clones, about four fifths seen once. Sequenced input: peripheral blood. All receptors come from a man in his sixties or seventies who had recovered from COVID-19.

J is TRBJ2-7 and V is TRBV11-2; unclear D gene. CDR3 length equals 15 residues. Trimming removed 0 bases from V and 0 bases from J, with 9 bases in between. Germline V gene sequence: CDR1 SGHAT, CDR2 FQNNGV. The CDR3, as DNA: TGTGCCAGCAGCTTAGATGTTTCCGTCTCCTACGAGCAGTACTTC. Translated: CASSLDVSVSYEQYF.

The CDR3 spells CASSSYSGANTGELFF. CDR3 sequence (DNA): TGTGCCAGCAGCTCTTATAGCGGAGCGAACACCGGGGAGCTGTTTTTT. The V call is TRBV9, the J call TRBJ2-2; maybe TRBD2 (6 bases). This CDR3 is built from 16 residues. The germline CDR1 and CDR2 sequences are SGDLS and YYNGEE. Trimming removed 4 bases at V and 0 bases at J, with 13 bases between.

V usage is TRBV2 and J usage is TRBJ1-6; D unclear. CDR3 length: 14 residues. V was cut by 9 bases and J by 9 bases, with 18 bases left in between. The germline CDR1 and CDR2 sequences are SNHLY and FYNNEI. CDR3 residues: CASLRDLISSPLHF. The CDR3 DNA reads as TGTGCCAGTCTCCGGGATTTAATTAGTTCACCCCTCCACTTT. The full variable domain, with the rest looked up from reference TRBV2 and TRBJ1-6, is EPEVTQTPSHQVTQMGQEVILRCVPISNHLYFYWYRQILGQKVEFLVSFYNNEISEKSEIFDDQFSVERPDGSNFTLKIRSTKLEDSAMYFCASLRDLISSPLHFGNGTRLTVT.

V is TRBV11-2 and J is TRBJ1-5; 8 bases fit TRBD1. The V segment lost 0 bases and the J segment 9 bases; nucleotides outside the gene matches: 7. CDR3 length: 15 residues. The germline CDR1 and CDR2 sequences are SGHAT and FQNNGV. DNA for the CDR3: TGTGCCAGCAGCTTAGATCAGGGGGCCCTAAGGCCCCAGCATTTT. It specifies CASSLDQGALRPQHF.

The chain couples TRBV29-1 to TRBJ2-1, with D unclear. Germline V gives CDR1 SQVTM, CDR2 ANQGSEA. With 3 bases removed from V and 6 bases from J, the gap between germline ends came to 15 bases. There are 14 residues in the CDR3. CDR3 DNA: TGCAGCGTTGAGGTCCTCATAAAGCCCAATGAGCAGTTCTTC. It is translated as CSVEVLIKPNEQFF.

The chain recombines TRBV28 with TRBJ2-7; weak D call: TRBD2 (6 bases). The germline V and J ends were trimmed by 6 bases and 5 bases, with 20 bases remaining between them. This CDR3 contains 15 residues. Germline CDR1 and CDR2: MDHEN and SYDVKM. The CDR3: CASSEARERRNEQYF. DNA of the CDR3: TGTGCCAGCAGCGAAGCACGGGAGAGGAGGAACGAGCAGTACTTC.

CDR3 nucleotides: TGTGCCAGCAGCTTAACAGCGGGAGTGGGAACAGATACGCAGTATTTT. Translated, it gives CASSLTAGVGTDTQYF. This chain joins TRBV7-2 and TRBJ2-3; 8 bases align to TRBD2. The germline V gene has CDR1 SGHTA and CDR2 FQGNSA. This CDR3 has 16 residues. V lost 2 bases and J lost 3; bases outside the gene matches: 7.

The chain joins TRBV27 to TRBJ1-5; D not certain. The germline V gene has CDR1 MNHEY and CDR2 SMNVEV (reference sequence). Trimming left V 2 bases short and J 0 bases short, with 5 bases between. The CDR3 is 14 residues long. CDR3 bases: TGTGCCAGCAGTTTACAGTATAGCAATCAGCCCCAGCATTTT. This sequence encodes CASSLQYSNQPQHF.

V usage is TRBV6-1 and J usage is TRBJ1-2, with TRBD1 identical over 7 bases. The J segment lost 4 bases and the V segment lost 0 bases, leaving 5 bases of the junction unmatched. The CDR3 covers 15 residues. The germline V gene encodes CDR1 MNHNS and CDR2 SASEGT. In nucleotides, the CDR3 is TGTGCCAGCAGTGAAGCCGCGACAGGGATCTATGGCTACACCTTC. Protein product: CASSEAATGIYGYTF.

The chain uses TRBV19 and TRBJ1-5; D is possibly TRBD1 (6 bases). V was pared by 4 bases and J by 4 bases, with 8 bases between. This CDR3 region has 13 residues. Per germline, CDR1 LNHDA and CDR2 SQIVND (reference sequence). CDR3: CASSTQGNQPQHF. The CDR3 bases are TGTGCCAGTAGTACACAGGGAAATCAGCCCCAGCATTTT.